Detailed here is one T cell receptor (beta chain). Assay used: immunoSEQ multiplex PCR; TCRdb lists only in-frame clones, some missing. The top ten hold under 0.95% of the sample, which has 50,000 to 65,000 clones, 92% seen once. The data are from a study of T cell changes during pregnancy in multiple sclerosis. V shed 3 bases, J shed 1 base, and the junction held 13 bases outside the gene matches. CDR1 and CDR2 from the germline V gene are MGHRA and YSYEKL. The CDR3 has 19 residues. The chain uses TRBV4-1 and TRBJ2-4, with 9 bases fitting TRBD1. Sequencing was performed on peripheral blood, taken in the first trimester of pregnancy. The receptor was isolated from a female donor with multiple sclerosis, enrolled in a pregnancy study. The CDR3 loop reads CASSQEGQGRRGAKNIQYF. CDR3 nucleotides: TGCGCCAGCAGCCAGGAGGGACAGGGTAGACGGGGGGCCAAAAACATTCAGTACTTC.